This T cell receptor (beta chain) derives from a study of cytomegalovirus exposure and HLA in healthy donors. The study, taken as a whole, reports: After further analysis at a later stage, roughly 16,000 TCR beta sequences were associated with HLA alleles at 0.05 false discovery rate. HLA restriction was apparent for most CMV-associated TCR beta chains in a later analysis. A list of 150 or so TCR beta chains associated with cytomegalovirus was given.

This clone was detected once. Its antigen remains unidentified. V dropped 4 bases and J dropped 6; count of bases not matched to a gene: 10. This CDR3 region has 15 residues. Germline CDR1 is MNHEY and CDR2 is SVGAGI. Despite likely unrecorded immune exposures, the donors were nominally healthy at the time of sampling. PCR was performed using 60 Vbeta and 13 Jbeta primers. Profiling relied on immunoSEQ multiplex PCR, and the TCRdb table lists in-frame clones only, not all of them. The sample contains about 110,000 clones, 70% to 85% of which appear only once. The sequence was obtained from a male donor in good health and CMV-seronegative. V and J are TRBV6-5 and TRBJ2-7; 9 bases are a match to TRBD2. The sample consisted of PBMCs. The DNA of the CDR3 is TGTGCCAGCAGTTTCACTATAGCGGGAGTCGGCGAGCAGTACTTC. Translated, it gives CASSFTIAGVGEQYF.